The rows below give T cell receptor beta chains drawn from one sample of a study of cytomegalovirus exposure and HLA in healthy donors. Assay: immunoSEQ multiplex PCR; the TCRdb copy retains only in-frame clones and omits some. This sample has approximately 150,000 clones; 60% to 80% occur once, and the top ten carry around 11%. Material: PBMCs. These receptors were taken from a man younger than 35 in good health and CMV-seropositive. CDR3s include the opening cysteine and the closing phenylalanine or tryptophan. A D gene is named only where the DNA matches it firmly. Not every row has a clone size; where given, it reads once, few, many or a size class.

cdr3_aa: CASGLAKQGARPGELFF
cdr3_nt: TGTGCTAGTGGGTTGGCAAAACAGGGGGCGCGTCCCGGGGAGCTGTTTTTT
j_call: TRBJ2-2
d_call: TRBD1
cdr3_length: 17
clone_size: NA
v_call: TRBV12-5

cdr3_aa: CASSSTSGTYEQYF
cdr3_nt: TGCGCCAGCAGCTCGACTAGCGGAACCTACGAGCAGTACTTC
j_call: TRBJ2-7
d_call: TRBD2
cdr3_length: 14
clone_size: once
v_call: TRBV5-1

cdr3_aa: CASSQPKLAGLLRNEQYF
cdr3_nt: TGTGCCAGCAGCCAACCCAAACTAGCGGGGCTACTTCGTAACGAGCAGTACTTC
j_call: TRBJ2-7
d_call: TRBD2
cdr3_length: 18
clone_size: NA
v_call: TRBV14

cdr3_aa: CAWSWRDGETQYF
cdr3_nt: TGTGCCTGGAGCTGGAGGGACGGGGAGACCCAGTACTTC
j_call: TRBJ2-5
d_call: NA
cdr3_length: 13
clone_size: few
v_call: TRBV30

cdr3_aa: CASSQWADRTGDHTEAFF
cdr3_nt: TGTGCCAGCAGCCAATGGGCGGACAGGACAGGGGACCACACTGAAGCTTTCTTT
j_call: TRBJ1-1
d_call: TRBD1
cdr3_length: 18
clone_size: NA
v_call: TRBV28

cdr3_aa: CVVCGGSPHGYTF
cdr3_nt: TGTGTCGTCTGTGGGGGCTCTCCGCACGGCTACACCTTC
j_call: TRBJ1-2
d_call: NA
cdr3_length: 13
clone_size: NA
v_call: TRBV6-5

cdr3_aa: CASSKAGTANTEAFF
cdr3_nt: TGTGCCAGCAGCAAGGCCGGGACAGCCAACACTGAAGCTTTCTTT
j_call: TRBJ1-1
d_call: TRBD1
cdr3_length: 15
clone_size: NA
v_call: TRBV7-2

cdr3_aa: CSAEGADTQYF
cdr3_nt: TGCAGTGCCGAAGGGGCAGATACGCAGTATTTT
j_call: TRBJ2-3
d_call: NA
cdr3_length: 11
clone_size: few
v_call: TRBV20-1

cdr3_aa: CASSIYPGGSTDTQYF
cdr3_nt: TGTGCCAGTAGTATCTACCCGGGGGGTAGCACAGATACGCAGTATTTT
j_call: TRBJ2-3
d_call: TRBD2
cdr3_length: 16
clone_size: NA
v_call: TRBV19

cdr3_aa: CASSHKVDAGTANTEAFF
cdr3_nt: TGTGCCAGCAGCCATAAGGTGGATGCCGGGACAGCGAACACTGAAGCTTTCTTT
j_call: TRBJ1-1
d_call: TRBD1
cdr3_length: 18
clone_size: NA
v_call: TRBV14

cdr3_aa: CASSSAGRDEQFF
cdr3_nt: TGTGCCAGCAGCTCAGCGGGAAGGGATGAGCAGTTCTTC
j_call: TRBJ2-1
d_call: TRBD2
cdr3_length: 13
clone_size: NA
v_call: TRBV5-6

cdr3_aa: CASGRYGGGSYEQYF
cdr3_nt: TGTGCCAGCGGCCGGTACGGGGGTGGCTCCTACGAGCAGTACTTC
j_call: TRBJ2-7
d_call: NA
cdr3_length: 15
clone_size: once
v_call: TRBV27

cdr3_aa: CAWSGRDSQAFF
cdr3_nt: TGTGCCTGGAGTGGACGGGACAGCCAAGCTTTCTTT
j_call: TRBJ1-1
d_call: TRBD1
cdr3_length: 12
clone_size: NA
v_call: TRBV30

cdr3_aa: CASSLRGQGDGYTF
cdr3_nt: TGTGCCAGCAGCTTACGGGGACAGGGGGATGGCTACACCTTC
j_call: TRBJ1-2
d_call: TRBD1
cdr3_length: 14
clone_size: NA
v_call: TRBV7-6

cdr3_aa: CASSLVGQGAKDGELFF
cdr3_nt: TGTGCCAGCAGCTTAGTGGGACAGGGGGCGAAGGACGGGGAGCTGTTTTTT
j_call: TRBJ2-2
d_call: TRBD1
cdr3_length: 17
clone_size: NA
v_call: TRBV11-2

cdr3_aa: CASSDGRVAEQYF
cdr3_nt: TGTGCCAGCAGTGACGGGAGGGTGGCCGAGCAGTACTTC
j_call: TRBJ2-7
d_call: TRBD2
cdr3_length: 13
clone_size: few
v_call: TRBV6-1

cdr3_aa: CASSLLTGGDEKLFF
cdr3_nt: TGTGCCAGCAGTCTATTGACAGGGGGTGATGAAAAACTGTTTTTT
j_call: TRBJ1-4
d_call: TRBD1
cdr3_length: 15
clone_size: NA
v_call: TRBV28

cdr3_aa: CASSLSWRETSYEQYF
cdr3_nt: TGCGCCAGCAGCTTGAGTTGGCGGGAGACCTCCTACGAGCAGTACTTC
j_call: TRBJ2-7
d_call: TRBD2
cdr3_length: 16
clone_size: NA
v_call: TRBV5-1

cdr3_aa: CASTQGQVNTEAFF
cdr3_nt: TGTGCCAGCACCCAAGGACAGGTTAACACTGAAGCTTTCTTT
j_call: TRBJ1-1
d_call: TRBD1
cdr3_length: 14
clone_size: NA
v_call: TRBV2

cdr3_aa: CAWVRRGGREQFF
cdr3_nt: TGTGCCTGGGTAAGACGTGGTGGGCGTGAGCAGTTCTTC
j_call: TRBJ2-1
d_call: NA
cdr3_length: 13
clone_size: NA
v_call: TRBV30

cdr3_aa: CASSFGGFYEQYF
cdr3_nt: TGTGCCAGCAGCTTCGGCGGGTTCTACGAGCAGTACTTC
j_call: TRBJ2-7
d_call: NA
cdr3_length: 13
clone_size: NA
v_call: TRBV5-4

cdr3_aa: CASSVSSEGYNEQFF
cdr3_nt: TGTGCCAGCAGCGTTTCTAGCGAGGGGTACAATGAGCAGTTCTTC
j_call: TRBJ2-1
d_call: NA
cdr3_length: 15
clone_size: NA
v_call: TRBV7-3

cdr3_aa: CASTDGGSGDYGYTF
cdr3_nt: TGTGCCAGCACCGACGGGGGCAGCGGGGACTATGGCTACACCTTC
j_call: TRBJ1-2
d_call: NA
cdr3_length: 15
clone_size: NA
v_call: TRBV6-5

cdr3_aa: CASSLSKRLAGATDTQYF
cdr3_nt: TGTGCCAGCAGTTTATCGAAACGACTAGCGGGAGCAACAGATACGCAGTATTTT
j_call: TRBJ2-3
d_call: TRBD2
cdr3_length: 18
clone_size: NA
v_call: TRBV27

cdr3_aa: CASSPFFGTSEDTQYF
cdr3_nt: TGTGCCAGCTCACCATTTTTCGGGACTAGCGAAGATACGCAGTATTTT
j_call: TRBJ2-3
d_call: TRBD2
cdr3_length: 16
clone_size: NA
v_call: TRBV18

cdr3_aa: CASSLIYRDMERLNYEQYF
cdr3_nt: TGCGCCAGCAGCTTGATCTACAGGGATATGGAACGGTTGAACTACGAGCAGTACTTC
j_call: TRBJ2-7
d_call: NA
cdr3_length: 19
clone_size: NA
v_call: TRBV5-1

cdr3_aa: CAWSVIGGGLRETQYF
cdr3_nt: TGTGCCTGGAGTGTAATCGGCGGGGGCCTTCGAGAGACCCAGTACTTC
j_call: TRBJ2-5
d_call: NA
cdr3_length: 16
clone_size: NA
v_call: TRBV30

cdr3_aa: CASSLIRGNTEAFF
cdr3_nt: TGTGCCAGCAGTCTTATTCGGGGGAACACTGAAGCTTTCTTT
j_call: TRBJ1-1
d_call: NA
cdr3_length: 14
clone_size: NA
v_call: TRBV2

cdr3_aa: CASEGLAGLGRDNEQFF
cdr3_nt: TGTGCCTCCGAGGGACTAGCGGGGCTGGGGCGGGACAATGAGCAGTTCTTC
j_call: TRBJ2-1
d_call: TRBD2
cdr3_length: 17
clone_size: NA
v_call: TRBV30

cdr3_aa: CASRGPVSNQPQHF
cdr3_nt: TGTGCCAGCAGGGGGCCCGTTAGCAATCAGCCCCAGCATTTT
j_call: TRBJ1-5
d_call: NA
cdr3_length: 14
clone_size: NA
v_call: TRBV2

cdr3_aa: CASSSLQGAQETQYF
cdr3_nt: TGCGCCAGCAGCTCGCTACAGGGGGCTCAAGAGACCCAGTACTTC
j_call: TRBJ2-5
d_call: TRBD1
cdr3_length: 15
clone_size: NA
v_call: TRBV5-1

cdr3_aa: CASSLLAGWNTDTQYF
cdr3_nt: TGTGCCAGCAGCTTGTTAGCGGGCTGGAATACAGATACGCAGTATTTT
j_call: TRBJ2-3
d_call: TRBD2
cdr3_length: 16
clone_size: NA
v_call: TRBV5-6

cdr3_aa: CASSLKAGVRNEQFF
cdr3_nt: TGTGCCAGCAGTTTAAAAGCGGGAGTACGGAATGAGCAGTTCTTC
j_call: TRBJ2-1
d_call: TRBD2
cdr3_length: 15
clone_size: NA
v_call: TRBV28

cdr3_aa: CASGNRVLSYNEQFF
cdr3_nt: TGCGCCAGCGGGAACAGGGTGCTATCCTACAATGAGCAGTTCTTC
j_call: TRBJ2-1
d_call: NA
cdr3_length: 15
clone_size: NA
v_call: TRBV23-1

cdr3_aa: CSVRRLGSYGYTF
cdr3_nt: TGCAGCGTTCGGAGGTTGGGGAGCTATGGCTACACCTTC
j_call: TRBJ1-2
d_call: NA
cdr3_length: 13
clone_size: NA
v_call: TRBV29-1

cdr3_aa: CASSLGLAYTDTQYF
cdr3_nt: TGTGCCAGCAGTCTGGGACTAGCGTATACAGATACGCAGTATTTT
j_call: TRBJ2-3
d_call: TRBD2
cdr3_length: 15
clone_size: NA
v_call: TRBV28

cdr3_aa: CASSLGSGSVYEQFF
cdr3_nt: TGTGCCAGCAGCTTAGGTAGCGGGAGTGTATATGAGCAGTTCTTC
j_call: TRBJ2-1
d_call: TRBD2
cdr3_length: 15
clone_size: few
v_call: TRBV7-2